One sample yielded the 13 T cell receptor beta chains listed below, sequenced in a study of T cell changes during pregnancy in multiple sclerosis. Clones were sequenced by immunoSEQ multiplex PCR, and TCRdb holds only the in-frame ones, with some missing. This table has tens of thousands of clones, about 91% appearing once. Here the sequenced sample was peripheral blood, taken in the first trimester of pregnancy. All receptors come from a female donor with multiple sclerosis, enrolled in a pregnancy study.

J is TRBJ1-3 and V is TRBV18, with TRBD1 matching 8 bases. Germline V CDR1 and CDR2: KGHSH, LQKENI. This CDR3 is built from 17 residues. J was trimmed by 7 bases and V by 2 bases; bases with no gene match: 13. CDR3 in amino acids: CASSPSAPTGVGNTIYF. The CDR3 region has the DNA TGTGCCAGCTCACCATCGGCCCCGACAGGGGTAGGCAACACCATATATTTT.

The rearrangement uses TRBV5-6 and TRBJ1-3; D is ambiguous. CDR1 is SGHDT, CDR2 YYEEEE, per germline. V lost 0 bases to trimming and J lost 0 bases, with 4 bases between them. This CDR3 comprises 14 residues. CDR3 in DNA: TGTGCCAGCAGCTTGGGTAACTCTGGAAACACCATATATTTT. Amino acid sequence: CASSLGNSGNTIYF.

V gene TRBV7-8 combines with J gene TRBJ2-5; possible D gene TRBD1, 5 bases. From germline, CDR1 is SGHVS and CDR2 FQNEAQ. Trimming stripped 2 bases from V and 4 bases from J, with 14 bases between. This CDR3 is built from 15 residues. The CDR3 region has the DNA TGTGCCAGCAGCTTACAAAGGCAGGGTGCAGAGACCCAGTACTTC. This encodes CASSLQRQGAETQYF.

This chain joins TRBV14 and TRBJ1-5; 7 bases fit TRBD1. Trimming at V came to 7 bases and at J to 4 bases, leaving 10 bases not matched to a gene. The CDR3 loop spans 15 amino acids. Germline V CDR1 and CDR2: SGHDN, FVKESK. The CDR3 DNA follows: TGTGCCAGCACCCCATCAGGGGGTTTGAATCAGCCCCAGCATTTT. Translating gives CASTPSGGLNQPQHF.

The chain uses TRBV2 and TRBJ1-5; TRBD1 aligns across 10 bases. With V trimmed by 5 bases and J by 4 bases, 8 bases remained unmatched. The CDR3 covers 16 residues. Germline lookup yields CDR1 SNHLY and CDR2 FYNNEI. The CDR3 nucleotides read TGTGCCAGCAGTCCCCAAAGGACAGGGGGGAATCAGCCCCAGCATTTT. This gives the protein CASSPQRTGGNQPQHF.

V is TRBV23-1 and J is TRBJ2-7; TRBD2 is a possible D gene (6 bases). TRBV23-1 is designated an ORF whose function remains uncertain. V was cut by 7 bases and J by 0 bases, with 22 bases left in between. This CDR3 is 17 amino acids long. The CDR3 spells CASTIPSRDWVSYEQYF. CDR3 DNA: TGCGCCAGCACCATTCCCTCCCGGGACTGGGTCTCCTACGAGCAGTACTTC.

The V call is TRBV7-2, the J call TRBJ2-2; 7 positions match TRBD1. This CDR3 has 16 amino acids. Germline lookup yields CDR1 SGHTA and CDR2 FQGNSA. V shed 1 base and J 7 bases; nucleotides not matched to a gene: 9. Here the CDR3 reads CASSLGGTALGGELFF. CDR3 nucleotides: TGTGCCAGCAGCTTAGGGGGGACAGCCTTGGGCGGGGAGCTGTTTTTT.

The chain uses TRBV4-1 and TRBJ2-3; D might be TRBD2 (6 bases). V shed 0 bases and J shed 3 bases, with 13 bases lying between them. There are 16 residues in the CDR3. Germline lookup yields CDR1 MGHRA and CDR2 YSYEKL. The CDR3 nucleotides read TGCGCCAGCAGCCAAGACCGCCAACTAGCAACAGATACGCAGTATTTT. Its translation is CASSQDRQLATDTQYF.

J is TRBJ1-1 and V is TRBV15; TRBD1 matches at 9 bases. Trimming removed 9 bases from V and 4 bases from J; junction bases left unmatched: 3. CDR1 and CDR2 (germline): LNHNV, YYDKDF (reference sequence). CDR3 length: 12 residues. The CDR3 sequence is CATGQGSTEAFF. The CDR3 nucleotides read TGTGCCACTGGACAGGGGAGCACTGAAGCTTTCTTT.

This chain uses TRBV9 with TRBJ2-1, with a tentative D call TRBD1 (6 bases). The germline V and J ends were trimmed by 1 base and 3 bases, with 11 bases remaining between them. Germline V CDR1 and CDR2: SGDLS, YYNGEE. The CDR3 runs 15 residues. Here the CDR3 DNA reads TGTGCCAGCAGCGTACACAGGGCGATCTACAATGAGCAGTTCTTC. This gives the protein CASSVHRAIYNEQFF.

Notes on this clone: The identical CDR3 is also encoded by other nucleotide sequences in the sample. The chain has TRBV19 and TRBJ1-5, with TRBD1 identical over 9 bases. The CDR3 contains 15 residues. V lost 1 base and J lost 6; bases outside the gene matches: 4. CDR1 is LNHDA, CDR2 SQIVND, per germline (reference sequence). CDR3 DNA sequence: TGTGCCAGTAGTATAGTGGGACAGGGCGGTCAGCCCCAGCATTTT. Protein sequence: CASSIVGQGGQPQHF.

V usage is TRBV6-1 and J usage is TRBJ2-4; 8 bases are a match to TRBD2. The CDR3 runs 16 residues. Trimming cost V 1 base and J 1 base; bases outside gene matches: 3. Germline CDR1 reads MNHNS; CDR2 reads SASEGT. The CDR3 DNA reads TGTGCCAGCAGTGAAGATCGCGGGGGGGCCAAAAACATTCAGTACTTC. This encodes CASSEDRGGAKNIQYF.

J is TRBJ1-2 and V is TRBV2, with D hard to call. The V gene lost 4 bases and the J gene lost 4 bases, with 10 bases spanning the gap. Per germline, CDR1 SNHLY and CDR2 FYNNEI. The CDR3 covers 13 residues. CDR3 residues: CASSGRMSYGYTF. The CDR3 bases are TGTGCCAGCAGTGGTCGAATGAGCTATGGCTACACCTTC. The full variable domain, rest sourced from reference TRBV2 and TRBJ1-2, is EPEVTQTPSHQVTQMGQEVILRCVPISNHLYFYWYRQILGQKVEFLVSFYNNEISEKSEIFDDQFSVERPDGSNFTLKIRSTKLEDSAMYFCASSGRMSYGYTFGSGTRLTVV.